The clone carrying this TCR beta chain was seen many times. What it binds is unknown. The data were obtained in a study of T cells after yellow fever vaccination. Whole-study results and caveats: Sorted repertoires could include abundant contaminating clonotypes from bulk cells.

The CDR3 runs 20 residues. Per the germline V gene, CDR1 is MNHEY and CDR2 is SVGEGT. V was pared by 0 bases and J by 3 bases, with 16 bases of the junction left unmatched. Synthesis of TCR cDNA relied on 5'RACE template switching, which attached a universal primer site and UMIs. TCRdb reprocessed the 5' RACE reads via MiXCR and lists one record per CDR3 protein. Of around 300,000 distinct CDR3 sequences listed, about 4% are singletons. The source of this sequence is a man aged 18 to 30 who received the YFV17D yellow fever vaccine. The chain recombines TRBV6-2 or TRBV6-3 with TRBJ2-5; TRBD2 matches 10 bases. The specimen comprised PBMCs, sampled 5 days after the yellow fever booster vaccination. The CDR3 loop is CASSYSIPVAGGRGEETQYF. For the CDR3, the DNA is TGTGCCAGCAGTTACTCGATCCCTGTAGCGGGGGGACGAGGGGAAGAGACCCAGTACTTC.